One sample yielded the 17 T cell receptor beta chains listed below, sequenced in a study of cytomegalovirus exposure and HLA in healthy donors. The PCR had 60 Vbeta and 13 Jbeta primers. Produced via immunoSEQ multiplex PCR; TCRdb's table is partial and in-frame only. The table has about 150,000 clones, roughly 77% seen once. What was sequenced was PBMCs. Every receptor here comes from a man younger than 40 in good health and CMV-seropositive.

The V call is TRBV6-5, the J call TRBJ1-5, with D possibly TRBD1 on 6 matching bases. Germline loops: CDR1 MNHEY, CDR2 SVGAGI. This CDR3 comprises 15 residues. With 0 bases removed from V and 7 bases from J, the gap between germline ends came to 13 bases. The CDR3 DNA sequence: TGTGCCAGCAGTTACTCAACAGGGATCGGACAGCCCCAGCATTTT. This encodes CASSYSTGIGQPQHF.

The V gene is TRBV6-1, the J gene TRBJ2-1; D unclear. The ends were cut back, 9 bases at V and 9 bases at J, with 18 bases in the middle. Germline values: CDR1 MNHNS, CDR2 SASEGT. The CDR3 totals 13 residues. CDR3 DNA: TGTGCCAGTAAAATCTCCAGTCCCAGTGAGCAGTTCTTC. It translates to CASKISSPSEQFF.

The genes are TRBV27 and TRBJ2-7, with D maybe TRBD1 (5 bases). CDR3 length: 15 amino acids. The V gene's germline CDR1 is MNHEY and CDR2 SMNVEV (reference sequence). The V gene lost 0 bases and the J gene lost 7 bases, with 16 bases spanning the gap. CDR3 nucleotide sequence: TGTGCCAGCAGTTTATCCGACAGCTCCCCTATTGAGCAGTACTTC. The encoded protein is CASSLSDSSPIEQYF.

This chain links TRBV12-5 with TRBJ1-5; D not resolved. The length of the CDR3 is 13 residues. In germline, CDR1 is LGHNT, CDR2 FRNRAP. Trimming removed 7 bases at V and 2 bases at J, with 9 bases between. CDR3 nucleotides: TGTGCTAGTGCGCTGGGAGGCAATCAGCCCCAGCATTTT. Its protein is CASALGGNQPQHF.

V gene TRBV5-8 combines with J gene TRBJ2-1; 12 positions agree with TRBD2. The germline V gene has CDR1 SGHTS and CDR2 YDEGEE. With V trimmed by 0 bases and J by 11 bases, 6 bases remained unmatched. This CDR3 has 15 amino acids. Here the CDR3 reads CASSLALAGGGQQFF. The CDR3 DNA is TGTGCCAGCAGCTTGGCCCTAGCGGGGGGGGGACAGCAGTTCTTC.

V usage is TRBV5-6 and J usage is TRBJ1-3; D uncertain. Germline loops: CDR1 SGHDT, CDR2 YYEEEE. V shed 0 bases and J shed 0 bases, with 13 bases lying between them. The CDR3 extends over 17 amino acids. The CDR3 DNA reads as TGTGCCAGCAGCTTGGTATCCCTAGACGGCTCTGGAAACACCATATATTTT. Translating gives CASSLVSLDGSGNTIYF.

In regard to this clone: The junction differs from germline at one of its ends, possibly a read error. The V call is TRBV25-1, the J call TRBJ1-2, with D possibly matching TRBD1 (6 bases). The CDR3 totals 15 residues. In germline, CDR1 is MGHDK, CDR2 SYGVNS. The CDR3, as DNA: TGTGCCAGCAGTGGGATAGGGGGATCTAACTATGGCCACACCTTC. Amino acids: CASSGIGGSNYGHTF.

The chain recombines TRBV10-1 with TRBJ2-2; no definite D call. The length of the CDR3 is 13 residues. The V gene's germline CDR1 is WNHNN and CDR2 SYGVQD (reference sequence). Trimming stripped 5 bases from V and 7 bases from J, with 11 bases between. CDR3: CASSPQRGGELFF. In DNA form, the CDR3 reads TGCGCCAGCAGTCCGCAGCGTGGCGGGGAGCTGTTTTTT.

The V and J genes are TRBV19 and TRBJ2-1, with D unresolved. The CDR3 has 12 amino acids. The V and J ends lost 8 bases and 6 bases respectively, with 11 bases between them. CDR1 is LNHDA and CDR2 is SQIVND in the germline V gene (reference sequence). The chain's CDR3 is CASSATGNEQFF. The CDR3 DNA reads TGTGCCAGTTCCGCGACGGGCAATGAGCAGTTCTTC.

The rearrangement joins TRBV29-1 to TRBJ1-1, with 8 nucleotides matching TRBD1. The CDR3 sequence is 16 residues long. Germline-derived CDR1 and CDR2 are SQVTM and ANQGSEA. J was trimmed by 4 bases and V by 0 bases; bases with no gene match: 10. DNA of the CDR3: TGCAGCGTTGAAGATCTGGCAGGGGGCAGTGGCACTGAAGCTTTCTTT. It is translated as CSVEDLAGGSGTEAFF.

This rearrangement joins TRBV30 to TRBJ2-3; 12 nucleotides match TRBD2. Per germline, CDR1 GTSNPN and CDR2 SVGIG (reference sequence). V was pared by 5 bases and J by 5 bases, with 5 bases of the junction left unmatched. This CDR3 is built from 14 residues. The CDR3 is CAWQGLAGIDTQYF. In nucleotides, the CDR3 is TGTGCCTGGCAAGGACTAGCGGGGATAGATACGCAGTATTTT. The entire variable domain, with the rest obtained from reference TRBV30 and TRBJ2-3, is as follows: SQTIHQWPATLVQPVGSPLSLECTVEGTSNPNLYWYRQAAGRGLQLLFYSVGIGQISSEVPQNLSASRPQDRQFILSSKKLLLSDSGFYLCAWQGLAGIDTQYFGPGTRLTVL.

This clone came up a few times. This chain uses TRBV11-2 with TRBJ1-2, with D possibly TRBD1 on 5 matching bases. Germline V lookup: CDR1 SGHAT, CDR2 FQNNGV. There are 16 residues in the CDR3. With 0 bases removed from V and 4 bases from J, the gap between germline ends came to 15 bases. CDR3 region: CASSLDQGGNFYGYTF. For the CDR3, the DNA is TGTGCCAGCAGCTTAGATCAGGGCGGGAACTTCTATGGCTACACCTTC.

The chain recombines TRBV7-2 with TRBJ2-3, with TRBD2 matching over 7 bases. CDR3 length: 17 amino acids. The germline gives CDR1 SGHTA, CDR2 FQGNSA. V shed 5 bases and J 1 base; nucleotides not matched to a gene: 12. The CDR3 DNA follows: TGTGCCAGCAGCCCTGGTAGGCGGGGGAGGGGCACAGATACGCAGTATTTT. Protein product: CASSPGRRGRGTDTQYF. Looking up the rest from reference TRBV7-2 and TRBJ2-3 gives the full variable domain: GAGVSQSPSNKVTEKGKDVELRCDPISGHTALYWYRQSLGQGLEFLIYFQGNSAPDKSGLPSDRFSAERTGGSVSTLTIQRTQQEDSAVYLCASSPGRRGRGTDTQYFGPGTRLTVL.

V gene TRBV19 combines with J gene TRBJ1-1; 10 bases agree with TRBD1. The J segment lost 3 bases and the V segment lost 9 bases, leaving 4 bases of the junction unmatched. The CDR3 length is 13 residues. Germline CDR1 and CDR2: LNHDA and SQIVND (reference sequence). CDR3 coding DNA: TGTGCCAGCCGGACAGGGGGAGACACTGAAGCTTTCTTT. This sequence encodes CASRTGGDTEAFF.

The chain carries TRBV7-6 and TRBJ1-3, with 8 bases matching TRBD1. This CDR3 has 18 amino acids. Germline CDR1 and CDR2: SGHVS and FNYEAQ. The ends lost 1 base at V and 4 bases at J; junction bases unmatched: 12. This CDR3 reads CASSLVAGGAGAGNTIYF. The CDR3 region has the DNA TGTGCCAGCAGCTTAGTTGCAGGGGGCGCGGGTGCCGGAAACACCATATATTTT.

This clone was recorded once. The V and J genes are TRBV2 and TRBJ1-1; 8 bases are shared with TRBD1. The CDR3 length is 14 residues. V was pared by 5 bases and J by 5 bases, with 7 bases of the junction left unmatched. Per germline, CDR1 SNHLY and CDR2 FYNNEI. CDR3 nucleotide sequence: TGTGCCAGCAGTTTTGACAGGGGCGGGACTGAAGCTTTCTTT. Encoded protein: CASSFDRGGTEAFF.

This chain links TRBV7-8 with TRBJ1-1; TRBD1 matches at 8 bases. With 6 bases clipped from V and 7 bases from J, the junction kept 7 bases outside the gene matches. From germline, CDR1 is SGHVS and CDR2 FQNEAQ. This CDR3 is 13 amino acids long. CDR3 coding DNA: TGTGCCAGCAGAACGACAGGGGTGGGTGAAGCTTTCTTT. Protein product: CASRTTGVGEAFF.